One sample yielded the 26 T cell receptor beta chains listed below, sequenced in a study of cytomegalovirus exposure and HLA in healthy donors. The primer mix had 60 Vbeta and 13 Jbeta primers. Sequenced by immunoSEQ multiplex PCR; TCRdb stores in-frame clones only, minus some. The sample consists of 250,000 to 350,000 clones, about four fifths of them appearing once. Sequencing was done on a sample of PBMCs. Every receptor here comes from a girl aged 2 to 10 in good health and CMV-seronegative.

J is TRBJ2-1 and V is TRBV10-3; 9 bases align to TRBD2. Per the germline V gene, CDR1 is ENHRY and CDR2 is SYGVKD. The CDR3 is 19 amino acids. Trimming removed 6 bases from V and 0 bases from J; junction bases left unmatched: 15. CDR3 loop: CAISLSGGLVWGSYNEQFF. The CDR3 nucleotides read TGTGCCATCAGCCTTAGCGGGGGTTTGGTTTGGGGCTCCTACAATGAGCAGTTCTTC.

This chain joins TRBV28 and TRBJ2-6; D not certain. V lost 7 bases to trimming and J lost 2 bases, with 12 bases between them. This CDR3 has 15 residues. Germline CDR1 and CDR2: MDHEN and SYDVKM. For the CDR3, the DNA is TGTGCCAGCATGATAGGAGCAGCTGGGGCCAACGTCCTGACTTTC. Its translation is CASMIGAAGANVLTF.

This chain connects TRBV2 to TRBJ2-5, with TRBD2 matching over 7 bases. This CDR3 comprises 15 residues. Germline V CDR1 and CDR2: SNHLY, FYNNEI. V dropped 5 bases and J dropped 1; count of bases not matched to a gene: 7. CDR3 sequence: CASSQTGGLQETQYF. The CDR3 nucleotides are TGTGCCAGCAGTCAGACGGGAGGCCTCCAAGAGACCCAGTACTTC.

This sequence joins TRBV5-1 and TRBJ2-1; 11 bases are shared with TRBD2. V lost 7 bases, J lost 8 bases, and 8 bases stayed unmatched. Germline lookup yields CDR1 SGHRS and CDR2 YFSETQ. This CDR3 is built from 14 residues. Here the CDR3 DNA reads TGCGCCAGCTCTACTAGCGGGGGTGATCATGAGCAGTTCTTC. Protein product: CASSTSGGDHEQFF.

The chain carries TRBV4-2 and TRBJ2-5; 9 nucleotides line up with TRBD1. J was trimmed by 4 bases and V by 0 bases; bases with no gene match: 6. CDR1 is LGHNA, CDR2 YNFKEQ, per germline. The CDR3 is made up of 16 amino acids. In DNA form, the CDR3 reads TGTGCCAGCAGCCAAGATTGGGGACAGGGAGGAGAGACCCAGTACTTC. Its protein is CASSQDWGQGGETQYF.

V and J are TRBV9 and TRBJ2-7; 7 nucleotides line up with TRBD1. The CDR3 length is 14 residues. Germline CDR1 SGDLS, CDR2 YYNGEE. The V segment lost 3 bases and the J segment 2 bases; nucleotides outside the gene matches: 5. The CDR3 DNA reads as TGTGCCAGCAGCGCCATGGGGACAGCCTACGAGCAGTACTTC. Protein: CASSAMGTAYEQYF.

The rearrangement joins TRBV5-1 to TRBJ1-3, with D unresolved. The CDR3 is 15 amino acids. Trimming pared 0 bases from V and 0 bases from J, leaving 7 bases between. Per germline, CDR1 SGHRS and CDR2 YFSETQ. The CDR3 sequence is CASSLAGSSGNTIYF. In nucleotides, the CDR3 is TGCGCCAGCAGCTTGGCCGGGAGCTCTGGAAACACCATATATTTT.

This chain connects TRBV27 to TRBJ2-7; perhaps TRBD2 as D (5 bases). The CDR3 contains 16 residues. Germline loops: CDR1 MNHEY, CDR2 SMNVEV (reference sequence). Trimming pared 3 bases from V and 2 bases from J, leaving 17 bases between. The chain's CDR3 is CASSFGGSGGAYEQYF. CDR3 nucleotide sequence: TGTGCCAGCAGTTTTGGCGGGTCAGGTGGGGCCTACGAGCAGTACTTC.

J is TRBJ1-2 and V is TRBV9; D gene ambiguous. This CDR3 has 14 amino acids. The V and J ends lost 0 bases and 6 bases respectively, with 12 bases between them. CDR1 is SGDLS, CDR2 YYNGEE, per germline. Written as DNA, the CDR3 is TGTGCCAGCAGCGTAGGGGTAGGGAGTAATGGCTACACCTTC. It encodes CASSVGVGSNGYTF. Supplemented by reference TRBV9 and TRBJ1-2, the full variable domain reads DSGVTQTPKHLITATGQRVTLRCSPRSGDLSVYWYQQSLDQGLQFLIQYYNGEERAKGNILERFSAQQFPDLHSELNLSSLELGDSALYFCASSVGVGSNGYTFGSGTRLTVV.

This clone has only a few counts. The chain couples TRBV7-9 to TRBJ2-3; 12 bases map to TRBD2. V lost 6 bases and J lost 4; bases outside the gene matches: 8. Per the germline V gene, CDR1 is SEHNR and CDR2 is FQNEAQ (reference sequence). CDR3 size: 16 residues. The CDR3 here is CASRAPSGGAPDTQYF. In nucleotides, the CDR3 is TGTGCCAGCAGGGCCCCTAGCGGGGGGGCCCCAGATACGCAGTATTTT.

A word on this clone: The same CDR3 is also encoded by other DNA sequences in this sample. The CDR3, as DNA: TGTGCCTGGGGGATCGGACAGGGGAATCAGCCCCAGCATTTT. This translates into CAWGIGQGNQPQHF. V usage is TRBV30 and J usage is TRBJ1-5; 9 bases match TRBD1. CDR3 size: 14 residues. In germline, CDR1 is GTSNPN, CDR2 SVGIG (reference sequence). Trimming removed 5 bases from V and 4 bases from J; junction bases left unmatched: 6.

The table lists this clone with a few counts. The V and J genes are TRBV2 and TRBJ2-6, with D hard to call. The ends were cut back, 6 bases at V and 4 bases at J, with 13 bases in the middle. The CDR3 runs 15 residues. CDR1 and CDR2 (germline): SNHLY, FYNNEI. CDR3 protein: CASRKTPSGANVLTF. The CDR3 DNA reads TGTGCCAGCAGGAAGACTCCCTCCGGGGCCAACGTCCTGACTTTC.

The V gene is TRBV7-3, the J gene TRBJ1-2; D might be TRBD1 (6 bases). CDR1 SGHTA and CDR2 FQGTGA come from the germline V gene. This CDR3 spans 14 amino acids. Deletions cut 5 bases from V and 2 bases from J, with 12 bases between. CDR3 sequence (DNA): TGTGCCAGCAGCCCCACGGGGGGCAACTATGGCTACACCTTC. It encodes CASSPTGGNYGYTF. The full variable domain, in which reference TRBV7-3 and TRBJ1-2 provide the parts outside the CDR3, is GAGVSQTPSNKVTEKGKYVELRCDPISGHTALYWYRQSLGQGPEFLIYFQGTGAADDSGLPNDRFFAVRPEGSVSTLKIQRTERGDSAVYLCASSPTGGNYGYTFGSGTRLTVV.

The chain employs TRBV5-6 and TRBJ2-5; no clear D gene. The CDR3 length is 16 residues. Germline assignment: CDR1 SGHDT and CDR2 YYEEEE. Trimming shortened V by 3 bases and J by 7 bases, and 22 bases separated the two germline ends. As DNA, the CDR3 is TGTGCCAGCAGCTCAACGATTCAGAGCGAGGAGCCGACCCAGTACTTC. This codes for CASSSTIQSEEPTQYF. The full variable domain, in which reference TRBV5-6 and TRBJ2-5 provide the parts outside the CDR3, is DAGVTQSPTHLIKTRGQQVTLRCSPKSGHDTVSWYQQALGQGPQFIFQYYEEEERQRGNFPDRFSGHQFPNYSSELNVNALLLGDSALYLCASSSTIQSEEPTQYFGPGTRLLVL.

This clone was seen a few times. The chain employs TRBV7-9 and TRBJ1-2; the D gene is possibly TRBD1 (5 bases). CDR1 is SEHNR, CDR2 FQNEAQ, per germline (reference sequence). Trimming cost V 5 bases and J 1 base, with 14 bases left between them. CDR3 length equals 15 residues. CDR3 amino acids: CASSVDSKFNYGYTF. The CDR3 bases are TGTGCCAGCAGCGTAGACAGCAAGTTTAACTATGGCTACACCTTC.

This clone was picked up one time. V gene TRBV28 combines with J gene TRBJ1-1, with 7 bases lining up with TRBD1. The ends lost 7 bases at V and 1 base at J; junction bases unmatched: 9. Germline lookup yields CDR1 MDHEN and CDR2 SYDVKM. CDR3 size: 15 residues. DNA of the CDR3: TGTGCCAGCAACCAAGGCGGGACAGCGAACACTGAAGCTTTCTTT. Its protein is CASNQGGTANTEAFF.

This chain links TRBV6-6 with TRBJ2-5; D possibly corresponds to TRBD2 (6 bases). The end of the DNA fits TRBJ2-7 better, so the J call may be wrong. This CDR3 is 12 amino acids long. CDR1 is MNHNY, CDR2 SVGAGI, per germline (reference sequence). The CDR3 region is CAAGSGDYEQYF. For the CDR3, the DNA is TGTGCCGCGGGTAGCGGAGACTACGAGCAGTACTTC.

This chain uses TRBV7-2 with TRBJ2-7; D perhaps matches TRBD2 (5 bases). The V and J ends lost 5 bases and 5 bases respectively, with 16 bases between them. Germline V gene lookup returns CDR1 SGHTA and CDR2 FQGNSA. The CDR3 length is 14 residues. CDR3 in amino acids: CASSPLGRNHEQYF. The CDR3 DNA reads TGTGCCAGCAGCCCACTAGGGCGGAACCACGAGCAGTACTTC.

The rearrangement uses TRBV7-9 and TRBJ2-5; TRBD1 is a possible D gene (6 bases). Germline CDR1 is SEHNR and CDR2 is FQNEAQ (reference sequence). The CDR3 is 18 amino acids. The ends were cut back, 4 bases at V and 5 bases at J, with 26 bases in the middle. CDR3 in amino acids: CASSSYRETAIPGETQYF. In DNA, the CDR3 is TGTGCCAGCAGCTCTTACAGGGAAACGGCGATTCCGGGTGAGACCCAGTACTTC.

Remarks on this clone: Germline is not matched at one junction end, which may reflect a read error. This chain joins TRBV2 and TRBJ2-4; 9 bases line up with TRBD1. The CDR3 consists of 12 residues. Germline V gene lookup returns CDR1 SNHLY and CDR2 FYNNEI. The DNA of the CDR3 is TGTGCCAGCAGTGAACGGACAGGGGAAAGGCACTTC. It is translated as CASSERTGERHF.

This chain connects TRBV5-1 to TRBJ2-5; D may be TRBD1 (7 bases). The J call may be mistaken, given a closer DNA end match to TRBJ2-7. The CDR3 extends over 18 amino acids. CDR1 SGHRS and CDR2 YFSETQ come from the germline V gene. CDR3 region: CASSLFGGGTTLLDEQYF. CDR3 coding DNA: TGCGCCAGCAGCTTGTTTGGAGGGGGCACGACCCTTTTGGACGAGCAGTACTTC.

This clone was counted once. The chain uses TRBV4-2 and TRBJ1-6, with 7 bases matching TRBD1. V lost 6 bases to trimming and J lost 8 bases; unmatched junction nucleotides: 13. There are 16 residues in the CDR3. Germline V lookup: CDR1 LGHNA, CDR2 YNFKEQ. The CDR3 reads CASSISRQGRDSPLHF. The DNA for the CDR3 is TGTGCCAGCAGTATCTCCAGACAGGGTCGCGATTCACCCCTCCACTTT.

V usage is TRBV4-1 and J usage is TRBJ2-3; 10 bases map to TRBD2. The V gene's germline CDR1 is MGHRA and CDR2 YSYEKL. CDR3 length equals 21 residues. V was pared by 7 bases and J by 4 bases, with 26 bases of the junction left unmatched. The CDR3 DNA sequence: TGCGCCAGCAAGCCAAGATTTTTTGAGGTCCCTAGCGGGGGAGAAGCAGATACGCAGTATTTT. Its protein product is CASKPRFFEVPSGGEADTQYF.

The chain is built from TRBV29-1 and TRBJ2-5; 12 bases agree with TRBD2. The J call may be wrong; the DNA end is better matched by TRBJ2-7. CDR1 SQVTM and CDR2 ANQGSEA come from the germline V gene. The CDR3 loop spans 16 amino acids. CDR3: CSVYGLAGSGAYEQYF. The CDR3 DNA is TGCAGCGTTTACGGACTAGCGGGGAGCGGGGCCTACGAGCAGTACTTC.

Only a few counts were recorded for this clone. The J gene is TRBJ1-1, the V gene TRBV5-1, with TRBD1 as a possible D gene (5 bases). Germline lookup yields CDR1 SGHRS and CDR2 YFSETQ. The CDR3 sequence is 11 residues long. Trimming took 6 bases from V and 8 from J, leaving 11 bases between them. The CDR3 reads CASIRSGEAFF. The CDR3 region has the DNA TGCGCCAGCATCCGCTCAGGGGAAGCTTTCTTT.

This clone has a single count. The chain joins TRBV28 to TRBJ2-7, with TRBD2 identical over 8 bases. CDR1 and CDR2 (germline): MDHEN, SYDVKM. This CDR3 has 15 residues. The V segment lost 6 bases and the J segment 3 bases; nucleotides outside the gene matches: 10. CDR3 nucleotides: TGTGCCAGCAGCCCCTCCAGCGGGAGCTTCTACGAGCAGTACTTC. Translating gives CASSPSSGSFYEQYF.